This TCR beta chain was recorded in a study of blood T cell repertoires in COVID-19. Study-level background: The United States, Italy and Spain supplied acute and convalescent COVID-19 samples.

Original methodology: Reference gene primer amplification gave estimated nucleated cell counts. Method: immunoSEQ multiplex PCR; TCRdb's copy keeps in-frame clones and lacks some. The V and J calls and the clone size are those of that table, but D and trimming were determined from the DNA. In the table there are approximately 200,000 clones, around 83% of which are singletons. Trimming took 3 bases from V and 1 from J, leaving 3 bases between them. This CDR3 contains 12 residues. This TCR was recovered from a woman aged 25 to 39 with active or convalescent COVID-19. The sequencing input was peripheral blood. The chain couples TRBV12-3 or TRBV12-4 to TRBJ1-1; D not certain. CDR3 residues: CASSFGNTEAFF. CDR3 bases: TGTGCCAGCAGTTTCGGGAACACTGAAGCTTTCTTT.